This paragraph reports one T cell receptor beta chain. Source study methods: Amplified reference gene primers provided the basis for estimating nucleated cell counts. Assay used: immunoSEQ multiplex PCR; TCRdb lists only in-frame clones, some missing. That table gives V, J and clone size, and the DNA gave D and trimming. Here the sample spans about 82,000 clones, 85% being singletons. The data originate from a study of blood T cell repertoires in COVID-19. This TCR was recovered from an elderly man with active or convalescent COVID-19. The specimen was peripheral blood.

DNA for the CDR3: TGCGCCAGCAGGCCGGGTGGGGGTAGCGGGGCAGATACGCAGTATTTT. Its translation is CASRPGGGSGADTQYF. The chain links TRBV5-1 to TRBJ2-3; 8 bases map to TRBD2. The CDR3 loop spans 16 amino acids. V lost 5 bases, J lost 4 bases, and 12 bases stayed unmatched. Germline V gives CDR1 SGHRS, CDR2 YFSETQ. The full variable domain, in which reference TRBV5-1 and TRBJ2-3 provide the parts outside the CDR3, is KAGVTQTPRYLIKTRGQQVTLSCSPISGHRSVSWYQQTPGQGLQFLFEYFSETQRNKGNFPGRFSGRQFSNSRSEMNVSTLELGDSALYLCASRPGGGSGADTQYFGPGTRLTVL.